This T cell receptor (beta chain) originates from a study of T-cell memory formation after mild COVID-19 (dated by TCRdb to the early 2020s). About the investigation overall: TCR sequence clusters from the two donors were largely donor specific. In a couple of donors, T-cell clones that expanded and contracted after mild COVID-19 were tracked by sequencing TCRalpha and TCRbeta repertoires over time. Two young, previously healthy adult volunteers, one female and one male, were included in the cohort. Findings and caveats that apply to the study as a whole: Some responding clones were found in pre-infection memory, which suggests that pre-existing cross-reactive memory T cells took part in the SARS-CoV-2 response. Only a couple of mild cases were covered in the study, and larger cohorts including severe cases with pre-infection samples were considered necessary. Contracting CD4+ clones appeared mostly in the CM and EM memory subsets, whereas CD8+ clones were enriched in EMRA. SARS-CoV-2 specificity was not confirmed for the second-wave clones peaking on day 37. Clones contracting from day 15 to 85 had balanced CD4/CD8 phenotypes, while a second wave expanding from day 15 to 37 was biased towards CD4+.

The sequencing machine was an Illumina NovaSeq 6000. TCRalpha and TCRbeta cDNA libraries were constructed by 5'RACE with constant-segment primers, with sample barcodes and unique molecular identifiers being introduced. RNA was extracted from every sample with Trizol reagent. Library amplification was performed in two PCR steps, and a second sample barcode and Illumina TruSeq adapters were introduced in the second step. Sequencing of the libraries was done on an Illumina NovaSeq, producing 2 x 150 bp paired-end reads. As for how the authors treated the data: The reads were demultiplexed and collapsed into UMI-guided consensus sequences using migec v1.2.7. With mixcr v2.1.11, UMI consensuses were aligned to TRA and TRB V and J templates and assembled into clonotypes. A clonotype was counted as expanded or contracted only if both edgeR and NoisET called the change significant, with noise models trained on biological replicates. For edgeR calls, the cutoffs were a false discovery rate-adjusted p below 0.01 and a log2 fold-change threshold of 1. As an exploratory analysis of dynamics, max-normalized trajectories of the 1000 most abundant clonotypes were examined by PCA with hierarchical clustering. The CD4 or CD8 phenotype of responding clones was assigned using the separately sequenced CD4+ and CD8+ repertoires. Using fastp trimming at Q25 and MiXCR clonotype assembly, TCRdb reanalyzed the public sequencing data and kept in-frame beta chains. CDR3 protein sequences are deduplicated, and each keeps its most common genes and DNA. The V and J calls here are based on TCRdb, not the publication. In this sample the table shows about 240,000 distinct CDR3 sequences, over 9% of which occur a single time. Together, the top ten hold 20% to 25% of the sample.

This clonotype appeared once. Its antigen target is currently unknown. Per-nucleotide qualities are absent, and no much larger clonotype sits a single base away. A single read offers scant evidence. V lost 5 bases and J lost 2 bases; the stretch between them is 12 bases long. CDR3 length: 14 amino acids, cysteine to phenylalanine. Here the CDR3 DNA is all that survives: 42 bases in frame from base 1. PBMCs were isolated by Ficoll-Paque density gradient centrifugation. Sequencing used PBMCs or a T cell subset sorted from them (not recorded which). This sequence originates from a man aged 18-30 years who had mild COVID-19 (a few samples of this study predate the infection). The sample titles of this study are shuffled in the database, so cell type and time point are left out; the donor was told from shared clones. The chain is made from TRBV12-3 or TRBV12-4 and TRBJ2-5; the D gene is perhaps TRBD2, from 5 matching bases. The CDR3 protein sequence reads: CASSPGLIQETQYF. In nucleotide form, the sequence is TGTGCCAGCAGTCCCGGACTCATTCAAGAGACCCAGTACTTC.